The next 19 T cell receptor beta chains were all read from a single sample in a study of blood T cell repertoires in COVID-19. Sequenced by immunoSEQ multiplex PCR; TCRdb stores in-frame clones only, minus some. Of 250,000 to 350,000 clones in the sample, approximately 91% were seen once. Sequencing was performed on peripheral blood. These receptors were collected from a woman aged 25 to 39 with COVID-19, enrolled during active disease.

The chain recombines TRBV10-3 with TRBJ2-1, with 16 nucleotides matching TRBD2. This CDR3 spans 17 amino acids. Trimming cost V 10 bases and J 7 bases; bases outside gene matches: 13. The germline V gene has CDR1 ENHRY and CDR2 SYGVKD. DNA of the CDR3: TGTGCCACCCGTCGGGGACTAGCGGGAGGGTTCAGTAATGAGCAGTTCTTC. It specifies CATRRGLAGGFSNEQFF.

V usage is TRBV2 and J usage is TRBJ1-2, with TRBD1 matching 10 bases. The germline CDR1 and CDR2 sequences are SNHLY and FYNNEI. This CDR3 is 16 amino acids long. Unmatched junction bases numbered 8, after V lost 2 bases and J lost 5 bases. CDR3 region: CASSEPVGTGVYGYTF. The DNA for the CDR3 is TGTGCCAGCAGTGAACCCGTGGGGACAGGGGTTTATGGCTACACCTTC.

The chain has TRBV18 and TRBJ2-1; D perhaps matches TRBD2 (5 bases). The germline V gene has CDR1 KGHSH and CDR2 LQKENI. The V and J ends lost 2 bases and 9 bases respectively, with 5 bases between them. The CDR3 spans 11 residues. CDR3 sequence: CASSPGGEQFF. CDR3 DNA: TGTGCCAGCTCACCAGGAGGTGAGCAGTTCTTC.

The chain is built from TRBV28 and TRBJ1-6, with a possible D match to TRBD1 (6 bases). In germline, CDR1 is MDHEN, CDR2 SYDVKM. This CDR3 is 15 amino acids long. Between the trimmed V and J ends, which lost 6 bases and 6 bases, there was a span of 15 bases. In nucleotides, the CDR3 is TGTGCCAGCAGACACGGGGACATGGGTAATTCACCCCTCCACTTT. Its protein is CASRHGDMGNSPLHF.

This sequence joins TRBV5-5 and TRBJ1-1, with D uncertain. CDR3 length equals 12 residues. CDR1 is SGHKS and CDR2 is YYEKEE in the germline V gene (reference sequence). V was shortened by 0 bases and J by 7 bases, with 7 bases between the two germline ends. DNA of the CDR3: TGTGCCAGCAGCTTGGACCAGAATGAAGCTTTCTTT. Its translation: CASSLDQNEAFF.

This rearrangement joins TRBV6-5 to TRBJ1-2; tentative D call: TRBD1 (6 bases). Germline-derived CDR1 and CDR2 are MNHEY and SVGAGI. CDR3 length equals 13 residues. Trimming removed 2 bases from V and 6 bases from J, with 10 bases in between. The chain's CDR3 is CASSYGQGNGYTF. The CDR3 DNA reads TGTGCCAGCAGTTACGGCCAGGGGAATGGCTACACCTTC.

This sequence joins TRBV7-9 and TRBJ2-7; possibly TRBD2 for D (6 bases). Trimming removed 8 bases from V and 0 bases from J, with 11 bases in between. Germline CDR1 is SEHNR and CDR2 is FQNEAQ (reference sequence). The CDR3 spans 13 residues. The CDR3 DNA follows: TGTGCCAGCGGAGGGGCCAGCTCCTACGAGCAGTACTTC. Residues: CASGGASSYEQYF.

This rearrangement joins TRBV6-5 to TRBJ2-7, with 10 nucleotides matching TRBD2. In germline, CDR1 is MNHEY, CDR2 SVGAGI. Unmatched junction bases numbered 6, after V lost 1 base and J lost 6 bases. This CDR3 has 15 amino acids. The CDR3 is CASSYLGLAAREQYF. The CDR3 bases are TGTGCCAGCAGTTACTTAGGACTAGCGGCCCGCGAGCAGTACTTC.

CDR3 nucleotide sequence: TGTGCCAGCTCCCGCCGCGCCCAAGGCTACACCTTC. Protein product: CASSRRAQGYTF. J is TRBJ1-2 and V is TRBV3-1 (or the pseudogene TRBV3-2); D is undetermined. Trimming stripped 8 bases from V and 8 bases from J, with 15 bases between. This CDR3 region has 12 residues. Germline V gives CDR1 LGHDT, CDR2 YNNKEL (reference sequence).

The rearrangement uses TRBV2 and TRBJ1-5; 11 bases are a match to TRBD1. After removal of 2 bases from V and 3 bases from J, the junction contained 9 bases not matched to a gene. Per the germline V gene, CDR1 is SNHLY and CDR2 is FYNNEI. The CDR3 loop spans 18 amino acids. This CDR3 is CASSEQDRGPLDNQPQHF. The CDR3 nucleotides are TGTGCCAGCAGTGAACAGGACAGGGGGCCATTGGACAATCAGCCCCAGCATTTT.

In its sample, this clone was seen once. The rearrangement uses TRBV4-2 and TRBJ2-5; D gene ambiguous. The CDR3 consists of 14 residues. Germline loops: CDR1 LGHNA, CDR2 YNFKEQ. Trimming shortened V by 0 bases and J by 0 bases, and 5 bases separated the two germline ends. CDR3 coding DNA: TGTGCCAGCAGCCAAGACGGTAACCAAGAGACCCAGTACTTC. Its protein product is CASSQDGNQETQYF.

The count of this clone is one. V is TRBV30 and J is TRBJ1-1, with D possibly matching TRBD1 (6 bases). CDR1 and CDR2 from the germline V gene are GTSNPN and SVGIG (reference sequence). The CDR3 covers 14 residues. The ends were cut back, 1 base at V and 6 bases at J, with 15 bases in the middle. The CDR3 DNA reads TGTGCCTGGAGTGCCAACAGGGCAGTCTCTGAAGCTTTCTTT. Its protein is CAWSANRAVSEAFF. The full variable domain, in which reference TRBV30 and TRBJ1-1 provide the parts outside the CDR3, is SQTIHQWPATLVQPVGSPLSLECTVEGTSNPNLYWYRQAAGRGLQLLFYSVGIGQISSEVPQNLSASRPQDRQFILSSKKLLLSDSGFYLCAWSANRAVSEAFFGQGTRLTVV.

The CDR3 DNA sequence: TGTGCCAGCAGTTTGTTTTTCGGACAGGGGCGGACAGATACGCAGTATTTT. The encoded protein is CASSLFFGQGRTDTQYF. The rearrangement joins TRBV28 to TRBJ2-3, with 9 bases that match TRBD1. V was clipped by 3 bases and J by 3 bases; unmatched bases: 10. There are 17 residues in the CDR3. From germline, CDR1 is MDHEN and CDR2 SYDVKM.

This chain connects TRBV5-1 to TRBJ2-7; perhaps TRBD1 as D (6 bases). The V gene lost 4 bases and the J gene lost 0 bases, with 11 bases spanning the gap. In germline, CDR1 is SGHRS, CDR2 YFSETQ. The CDR3 is made up of 14 amino acids. CDR3 in amino acids: CASSPDRSSYEQYF. The CDR3 coding sequence is TGCGCCAGCAGCCCCGACAGGAGCTCCTACGAGCAGTACTTC.

The chain combines TRBV29-1 with TRBJ1-2; no firm D call. Trimming removed 3 bases at V and 1 base at J, with 9 bases between. CDR1 is SQVTM and CDR2 is ANQGSEA in the germline V gene. This CDR3 is 13 amino acids long. CDR3 amino acids: CSVDLGVNYGYTF. The CDR3 DNA is TGCAGCGTTGATCTCGGAGTTAACTATGGCTACACCTTC.

V is TRBV7-9 and J is TRBJ1-5; the D is unclear. Germline V gives CDR1 SEHNR, CDR2 FQNEAQ (reference sequence). The CDR3 consists of 15 residues. The V end lost 1 base, the J end lost 4 bases, and 11 bases lay between the germline ends. DNA for the CDR3: TGTGCCAGCAGCTTAGACGGAGTAGGTAATCAGCCCCAGCATTTT. As protein: CASSLDGVGNQPQHF.

The chain is built from TRBV2 and TRBJ1-2; 9 bases line up with TRBD1. Unmatched junction bases numbered 6, after V lost 5 bases and J lost 8 bases. Germline CDR1 and CDR2: SNHLY and FYNNEI. CDR3 size: 13 residues. CDR3 sequence reads: CASSRQGERGYTF. DNA of the CDR3: TGTGCCAGCAGTAGACAGGGGGAGAGAGGCTACACCTTC.

The CDR3 sequence is CASRQGRTSGRPSSYNEQFF. The CDR3 region has the DNA TGTGCCAGCAGACAGGGGAGGACTAGCGGGAGGCCGAGCTCCTACAATGAGCAGTTCTTC. The genes are TRBV28 and TRBJ2-1; 14 bases line up with TRBD2. Germline CDR1 MDHEN, CDR2 SYDVKM. The CDR3 consists of 20 residues. The junction had 13 bases not matched to a gene; V was cut back by 6 bases and J by 0 bases.

This chain links TRBV11-2 with TRBJ1-6; no clear D gene. The CDR3 loop spans 11 amino acids. V lost 2 bases to trimming and J lost 17 bases, with 10 bases between them. CDR1 is SGHAT and CDR2 is FQNNGV in the germline V gene. CDR3 sequence: CASSLTQRVHF. The CDR3 bases are TGTGCCAGCAGCTTAACCCAGCGTGTCCACTTT.